Below are 4 T cell receptor beta chains sequenced from a single sample in a study of OX40 agonist ivuxolimab in advanced cancers. TCRdb keeps only in-frame clones here, not all; method: immunoSEQ multiplex PCR. The sample has tens of thousands of clones, more than 80% seen once. Sequencing was performed on CD4+ or CD8+ T cells sorted from blood, taken in a trial of the OX40 agonist ivuxolimab. Receptors were obtained from an adult with an advanced solid tumor such as melanoma, head and neck, liver or kidney cancer.

This chain joins TRBV30 and TRBJ1-4; D remains ambiguous. V lost 4 bases and J lost 8, with 14 bases in between. The CDR3 extends over 13 amino acids. The germline V gene has CDR1 GTSNPN and CDR2 SVGIG (reference sequence). The CDR3, as DNA: TGTGCCTGGACTCCCGGCCCAGGAGAAAAACTGTTTTTT. Protein product: CAWTPGPGEKLFF.

The chain joins TRBV5-1 to TRBJ2-1; TRBD2 is a possible D gene (5 bases). V lost 6 bases and J lost 8, with 18 bases in between. The CDR3 has 14 residues. CDR1 and CDR2 (germline): SGHRS, YFSETQ. CDR3 nucleotide sequence: TGCGCCAGCACGCGAGGGCTTCGGTTAGATGAGCAGTTCTTC. It specifies CASTRGLRLDEQFF.

The sample holds one count of this clone. The rearrangement joins TRBV6-6 to TRBJ1-3, with TRBD1 as a possible D gene (5 bases). The germline V gene has CDR1 MNHNY and CDR2 SVGAGI (reference sequence). The V and J ends lost 8 bases and 2 bases respectively, with 16 bases between them. CDR3 length: 15 residues. CDR3 DNA: TGTGCCAGCGGGGTGGGGGGAGCCGCTGGAAACACCATATATTTT. Its translation is CASGVGGAAGNTIYF.

The chain links TRBV7-9 to TRBJ2-5, with D perhaps TRBD1 or TRBD2 (5 bases each). Trimming removed 1 base at V and 2 bases at J, with 14 bases between. Germline V lookup: CDR1 SEHNR, CDR2 FQNEAQ (reference sequence). This CDR3 region has 16 residues. The CDR3 sequence is CASSLDLGVLQETQYF. As DNA, the CDR3 is TGTGCCAGCAGCTTAGATTTGGGGGTACTTCAAGAGACCCAGTACTTC.